Below, one TCR beta chain is given with its context. Its cognate antigen has yet to be identified. Within one base of it there is no much larger clone, and no base qualities were kept. V was cut back by 2 bases and J by 5 bases, leaving a gap of 27 bases between them. The germline V gene sets CDR1 to MNHNS and CDR2 to SASEGT. Measured from the cysteine to the phenylalanine, the CDR3 is 19 residues long. The kept DNA is CDR3 alone, 57 bases in frame from the first base. TCRbeta CDR3 regions were amplified from genomic DNA using the immunoSEQ Assay, a bias-controlled multiplex PCR. As for how the authors treated the data: Nucleated cell counts per sample were estimated from amplification of reference gene primers within the assay. To quantify the absolute abundance of each unique TCRbeta CDR3 rearrangement, sequence reads were collapsed and filtered. For each sample, productive Simpson clonality was calculated as the square root of Simpson's diversity index across productive rearrangements. The table comes from immuneACCESS by way of TCRdb, which keeps in-frame sequences with V and J called. Part of the clones is missing from these tables; in studies checked, under half for an unresolved V gene and the rest for unknown reasons. That table gives V, J and clone size, and the DNA gave D and trimming. Across this sample there are 220,000 or so clones, with around four fifths seen only once. The top ten clones comprise 5.1% of the sample.

A second Seattle source provided samples from volunteer blood donors who had recovered from COVID-19. Collaborating institutions collected whole blood in K2EDTA tubes following their own protocols. For TCRbeta analysis, collaborators shipped samples as frozen whole blood, isolated PBMCs, or DNA extracted from either of those sample types. This record belongs to a study of blood T cell repertoires in COVID-19 (dated by TCRdb to between 2020 and 2021). A note on the overall study: The collaborator samples originated in the United States, Italy and Spain and spanned the acute and convalescent phases of COVID-19. Samples came from the ongoing ImmuneRACE study (first 160 participants) plus 1,254 subjects from 6 global collaborators. The prospective study material was composed of cDNA or gDNA derived from T cells, B-cell-depleted T cells, or PBMCs. The repertoires were released in a freely available public database intended as a resource for research on the immune response to SARS-CoV-2. Subjects who had been exposed to COVID-19, were actively infected with it, or had recovered from it provided the deeply sampled blood TCRbeta repertoires that made up the dataset. HLA class I and class II types, where available, came from metadata supplied by the sample provider rather than from assay-based typing. Nearly every sample came with metadata listing a de-identified subject ID, COVID-19 status, age in years and sex.

Results and caveats for the whole study, not just this receptor: The amount of clinical and demographic metadata varied by source and participant and was provided uncurated.

The TCR sequence derives from a woman aged 60 to 75 who had recovered from COVID-19. Sequencing input: peripheral blood. The chain joins TRBV6-1 to TRBJ1-1; a tentative D call is TRBD1 (5 bases match). The bases are TGTGCCAGCAGTGAACGGGGACTGGGCCAGCCATCGGTTAGGACTGAAGCTTTCTTT. Its coded protein is CASSERGLGQPSVRTEAFF.